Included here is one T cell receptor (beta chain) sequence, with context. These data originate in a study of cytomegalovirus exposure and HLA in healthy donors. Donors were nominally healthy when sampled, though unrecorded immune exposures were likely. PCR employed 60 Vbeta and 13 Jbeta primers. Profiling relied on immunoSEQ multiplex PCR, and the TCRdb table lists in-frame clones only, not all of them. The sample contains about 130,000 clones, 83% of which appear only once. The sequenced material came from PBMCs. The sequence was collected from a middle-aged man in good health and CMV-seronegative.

CDR3: CAWSSRGVNTEAFF. The CDR3 DNA follows: TGTGCCTGGAGTTCACGGGGGGTTAACACTGAAGCTTTCTTT. The rearrangement uses TRBV30 and TRBJ1-1, with TRBD1 as a possible D gene (5 bases). Trimming removed 2 bases from V and 2 bases from J, with 12 bases in between. The length of the CDR3 is 14 residues. CDR1 and CDR2 (germline): GTSNPN, SVGIG (reference sequence).